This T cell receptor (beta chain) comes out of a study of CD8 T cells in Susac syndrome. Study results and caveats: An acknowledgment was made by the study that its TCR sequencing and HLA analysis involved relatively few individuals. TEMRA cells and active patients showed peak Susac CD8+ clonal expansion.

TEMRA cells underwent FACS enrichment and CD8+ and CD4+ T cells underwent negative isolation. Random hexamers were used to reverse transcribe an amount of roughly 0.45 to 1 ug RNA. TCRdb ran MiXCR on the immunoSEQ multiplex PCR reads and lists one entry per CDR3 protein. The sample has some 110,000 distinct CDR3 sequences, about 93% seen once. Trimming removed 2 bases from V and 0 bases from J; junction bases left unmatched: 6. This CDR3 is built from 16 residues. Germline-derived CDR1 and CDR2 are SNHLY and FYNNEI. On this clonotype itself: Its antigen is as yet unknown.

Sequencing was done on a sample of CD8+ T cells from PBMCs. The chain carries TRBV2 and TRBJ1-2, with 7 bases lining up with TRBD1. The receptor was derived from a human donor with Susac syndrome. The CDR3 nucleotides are TGTGCCAGCAGTGAAAGGAGGGACAGTGCTAACTATGGCTACACCTTC. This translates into CASSERRDSANYGYTF.